This T cell receptor (beta chain) was sequenced for a study of blood T cells in healthy people across ages. In the case of this clonotype: Its antigen is still unknown.

Study conclusions and caveats: Diversity of TCR beta correlated strongly with naive T cell percentage.

A second roughly 6 to 11 cycle PCR used barcoded and J-beta primers. The yield of each sample was at least 2.5 million CDR3-containing paired-end reads. One entry per CDR3 protein, called by TCRdb with MiXCR from the 5' RACE reads. This table has approximately 730,000 distinct CDR3 sequences, 40% to 65% appearing once. Germline V gene data show CDR1 as MGHDK and CDR2 as SYGVNS. The CDR3 loop spans 15 amino acids. Trimming took off 3 bases at V and 1 base at J, with 12 bases between the two ends. Caucasian, healthy and from Russia, the donors were aged between about 6 and 90. What was sequenced was blood. The chain links TRBV25-1 to TRBJ2-5; D is undetermined. This sequence was found in a man older than 75 in good health. In DNA form, the CDR3 reads TGTGCCAGCAGTGAGCCCGGACCGGGCCAAGAGACCCAGTACTTC. Residues: CASSEPGPGQETQYF.